Listed below are T cell receptor beta chains from one sample, sequenced in a study of OX40 agonist ivuxolimab in advanced cancers. TCRdb's copy holds only in-frame clones and misses some; the assay was immunoSEQ multiplex PCR. Of 25,000 to 35,000 clones listed, approximately 86% were seen once; the top ten hold more than 25%. Material: CD4+ or CD8+ T cells sorted from blood, obtained in a trial of the OX40 agonist ivuxolimab. The receptors stem from an adult with an advanced solid tumor such as melanoma, head and neck, liver or kidney cancer. Each CDR3 is given with its conserved first and last residue. D genes are given only for firm matches. For some rows the clone size is stated as once, few or many, or as a class when expanded; others skip it.

J gene: TRBJ1-6; clone size: NA; D gene: NA; V gene: TRBV27; CDR3 protein: CASSLFNSPLHF; CDR3 DNA: TGTGCCAGCAGTTTATTTAATTCACCCCTCCACTTT
J gene: TRBJ2-7; clone size: once; D gene: TRBD1; V gene: TRBV7-4; CDR3 protein: CASSLEQGYPYEQYF; CDR3 DNA: TGTGCCAGCAGCTTAGAACAGGGGTACCCCTACGAGCAGTACTTC
J gene: TRBJ1-2; clone size: NA; D gene: NA; V gene: TRBV7-9; CDR3 protein: CASSLGNSLNYGYTF; CDR3 DNA: TGTGCCAGCAGCTTAGGCAACAGTCTTAACTATGGCTACACCTTC
J gene: TRBJ1-2; clone size: NA; D gene: NA; V gene: TRBV27; CDR3 protein: CASSFGSGLGYGYTF; CDR3 DNA: TGTGCCAGCAGTTTTGGGTCAGGGCTGGGCTATGGCTACACCTTC
J gene: TRBJ1-4; clone size: NA; D gene: NA; V gene: TRBV7-9; CDR3 protein: CAIYTVPMVATNEKLFF; CDR3 DNA: TGTGCCATCTACACTGTACCGATGGTTGCAACTAATGAAAAACTGTTTTTT
J gene: TRBJ2-7; clone size: NA; D gene: TRBD1; V gene: TRBV14; CDR3 protein: CASSQGQGRYEQYF; CDR3 DNA: TGTGCCAGCAGCCAGGGACAGGGCAGGTACGAGCAGTACTTC
J gene: TRBJ2-1; clone size: NA; D gene: NA; V gene: TRBV20-1; CDR3 protein: CSASSNNEQFF; CDR3 DNA: TGCAGTGCTAGCTCTAACAATGAGCAGTTCTTC
J gene: TRBJ2-5; clone size: NA; D gene: NA; V gene: TRBV15; CDR3 protein: CATSTGTQTGGETQYF; CDR3 DNA: TGTGCCACTTCGACCGGGACTCAGACCGGGGGAGAGACCCAGTACTTC
J gene: TRBJ1-1; clone size: NA; D gene: NA; V gene: TRBV4-1; CDR3 protein: CASSQTSQDTEAFF; CDR3 DNA: TGCGCCAGCAGCCAAACGAGCCAGGACACTGAAGCTTTCTTT
J gene: TRBJ2-1; clone size: NA; D gene: TRBD2; V gene: TRBV7-2; CDR3 protein: CASSSPRESPNEQFF; CDR3 DNA: TGTGCCAGCAGCTCCCCGCGGGAGTCCCCCAATGAGCAGTTCTTC
J gene: TRBJ2-3; clone size: NA; D gene: NA; V gene: TRBV7-9; CDR3 protein: CASSSRLDEQDTQYF; CDR3 DNA: TGTGCCAGCAGTTCCCGACTAGATGAACAGGATACGCAGTATTTT
J gene: TRBJ2-1; clone size: NA; D gene: TRBD2; V gene: TRBV13; CDR3 protein: CASSYRSGGAYNEQFF; CDR3 DNA: TGTGCCAGCAGCTATCGTAGCGGGGGGGCCTACAATGAGCAGTTCTTC
J gene: TRBJ1-2; clone size: NA; D gene: NA; V gene: TRBV4-2; CDR3 protein: CASSQDLSTGMRGYTF; CDR3 DNA: TGTGCCAGCAGCCAAGACTTATCCACGGGGATGAGAGGCTACACCTTC
J gene: TRBJ1-3; clone size: NA; D gene: NA; V gene: TRBV7-9; CDR3 protein: CASSLEGPGNTIYF; CDR3 DNA: TGTGCCAGCAGCTTAGAGGGTCCTGGAAACACCATATATTTT
J gene: TRBJ1-5; clone size: NA; D gene: TRBD1; V gene: TRBV19; CDR3 protein: CASSMTGGVQPQHF; CDR3 DNA: TGTGCCAGTAGTATGACAGGGGGCGTTCAGCCCCAGCATTTT
J gene: TRBJ2-7; clone size: NA; D gene: TRBD1; V gene: TRBV7-2; CDR3 protein: CASSPGQFYEQYF; CDR3 DNA: TGTGCCAGCAGCCCGGGACAGTTCTACGAGCAGTACTTC
J gene: TRBJ2-5; clone size: NA; D gene: TRBD2; V gene: TRBV9; CDR3 protein: CASSVESSGGETQYF; CDR3 DNA: TGTGCCAGCAGCGTAGAGTCTAGCGGGGGGGAGACCCAGTACTTC
J gene: TRBJ2-7; clone size: NA; D gene: TRBD2; V gene: TRBV5-4; CDR3 protein: CASGGDGAYEQYF; CDR3 DNA: TGTGCCAGCGGGGGGGACGGAGCCTACGAGCAGTACTTC
J gene: TRBJ1-3; clone size: NA; D gene: NA; V gene: TRBV29-1; CDR3 protein: CSVQIDTYSGNTIYF; CDR3 DNA: TGCAGCGTACAAATTGACACCTACTCTGGAAACACCATATATTTT
J gene: TRBJ1-2; clone size: NA; D gene: TRBD1; V gene: TRBV15; CDR3 protein: CATSEKTGGAPYGYTF; CDR3 DNA: TGTGCCACCAGCGAGAAAACAGGGGGCGCCCCGTATGGCTACACCTTC
J gene: TRBJ2-5; clone size: NA; D gene: TRBD2; V gene: TRBV19; CDR3 protein: CASSRDGGADFGTQYF; CDR3 DNA: TGTGCCAGTAGCAGGGACGGGGGGGCCGACTTCGGGACCCAGTACTTC
J gene: TRBJ2-2; clone size: NA; D gene: NA; V gene: TRBV19; CDR3 protein: CASTESYTGELFF; CDR3 DNA: TGTGCCAGTACGGAAAGTTACACCGGGGAGCTGTTTTTT
J gene: TRBJ2-7; clone size: NA; D gene: TRBD1; V gene: TRBV7-8; CDR3 protein: CASSLIPDREYEQYF; CDR3 DNA: TGTGCCAGCAGCTTAATACCCGACAGGGAATACGAGCAGTACTTC
J gene: TRBJ2-7; clone size: NA; D gene: NA; V gene: TRBV7-9; CDR3 protein: CASSLAHRTLYEQYF; CDR3 DNA: TGTGCCAGCAGCTTAGCTCACAGAACTTTATACGAGCAGTACTTC
J gene: TRBJ1-2; clone size: once; D gene: NA; V gene: TRBV29-1; CDR3 protein: CSVGGLNLDVTGYTF; CDR3 DNA: TGCAGCGTTGGAGGGCTCAACTTGGACGTTACTGGCTACACCTTC
J gene: TRBJ2-5; clone size: NA; D gene: TRBD2; V gene: TRBV13; CDR3 protein: CASSFSLAGEETQYF; CDR3 DNA: TGTGCCAGCAGCTTCTCTTTAGCGGGGGAAGAGACCCAGTACTTC
J gene: TRBJ2-2; clone size: NA; D gene: NA; V gene: TRBV4-1; CDR3 protein: CASSLGPGELFF; CDR3 DNA: TGCGCCAGCAGCCTGGGTCCCGGGGAGCTGTTTTTT
J gene: TRBJ2-5; clone size: NA; D gene: NA; V gene: TRBV13; CDR3 protein: CASSLAGLQETQYF; CDR3 DNA: TGTGCCAGCAGCTTGGCAGGCCTCCAAGAGACCCAGTACTTC
J gene: TRBJ2-7; clone size: NA; D gene: NA; V gene: TRBV5-1; CDR3 protein: CASSLEVSSYEQYF; CDR3 DNA: TGCGCCAGCAGCTTGGAGGTCAGCTCCTACGAGCAGTACTTC
J gene: TRBJ1-2; clone size: medium-sized; D gene: TRBD1; V gene: TRBV5-6; CDR3 protein: CASSVQGDYGYTF; CDR3 DNA: TGTGCCAGCAGCGTACAGGGGGACTATGGCTACACCTTC
J gene: TRBJ2-1; clone size: NA; D gene: NA; V gene: TRBV2; CDR3 protein: CASSEEAYNEQFF; CDR3 DNA: TGTGCCAGCAGTGAAGAGGCGTACAATGAGCAGTTCTTC
J gene: TRBJ2-7; clone size: NA; D gene: NA; V gene: TRBV27; CDR3 protein: CASSPVSPYEQYF; CDR3 DNA: TGTGCCAGCAGTCCGGTCAGCCCCTACGAGCAGTACTTC
J gene: TRBJ1-1; clone size: NA; D gene: TRBD1; V gene: TRBV15; CDR3 protein: CATSAAGTGRRTEAFF; CDR3 DNA: TGTGCCACCAGCGCAGCCGGGACAGGGCGTCGCACTGAAGCTTTCTTT
J gene: TRBJ2-1; clone size: NA; D gene: NA; V gene: TRBV6-1; CDR3 protein: CASSENRVVAYNEQFF; CDR3 DNA: TGTGCCAGCAGTGAAAACAGGGTAGTAGCCTACAATGAGCAGTTCTTC
J gene: TRBJ2-3; clone size: NA; D gene: NA; V gene: TRBV29-1; CDR3 protein: CSALRKADTQYF; CDR3 DNA: TGCAGCGCCCTTCGGAAGGCAGATACGCAGTATTTT
J gene: TRBJ1-6; clone size: NA; D gene: NA; V gene: TRBV6-1; CDR3 protein: CASSANDRSSYNSPLHF; CDR3 DNA: TGTGCCAGCAGTGCAAACGATAGAAGCTCCTATAATTCACCCCTCCACTTT
J gene: TRBJ1-5; clone size: NA; D gene: NA; V gene: TRBV5-1; CDR3 protein: CASSLDHRVDQPQHF; CDR3 DNA: TGCGCCAGCAGCTTGGATCACAGGGTGGATCAGCCCCAGCATTTT
J gene: TRBJ2-3; clone size: NA; D gene: TRBD2; V gene: TRBV27; CDR3 protein: CASSLDGTSGVTDTQYF; CDR3 DNA: TGTGCCAGCAGTTTAGATGGGACTAGCGGGGTCACAGATACGCAGTATTTT
J gene: TRBJ2-7; clone size: NA; D gene: NA; V gene: TRBV15; CDR3 protein: CATSRDRSYEQYF; CDR3 DNA: TGTGCCACCAGCAGAGATAGATCCTACGAGCAGTACTTC
J gene: TRBJ2-2; clone size: NA; D gene: NA; V gene: TRBV6-5; CDR3 protein: CASTMDGTGELFF; CDR3 DNA: TGTGCCAGCACCATGGACGGTACCGGGGAGCTGTTTTTT
J gene: TRBJ2-7; clone size: NA; D gene: NA; V gene: TRBV27; CDR3 protein: CASSPLGGFGYEQYF; CDR3 DNA: TGTGCCAGCAGTCCTTTAGGGGGATTTGGCTACGAGCAGTACTTC
J gene: TRBJ2-3; clone size: NA; D gene: NA; V gene: TRBV27; CDR3 protein: CASSFRRTSTDTQYF; CDR3 DNA: TGTGCCAGCAGTTTCCGGCGGACAAGCACAGATACGCAGTATTTT
J gene: TRBJ2-7; clone size: medium-sized; D gene: NA; V gene: TRBV7-8; CDR3 protein: CASSLGFSYEQYF; CDR3 DNA: TGTGCCAGCAGCTTAGGGTTTTCCTACGAGCAGTACTTC
J gene: TRBJ2-3; clone size: NA; D gene: TRBD2; V gene: TRBV11-3; CDR3 protein: CASSQLSGGVTDTQYF; CDR3 DNA: TGTGCCAGCTCACAACTTAGCGGGGGGGTCACAGATACGCAGTATTTT
J gene: TRBJ2-3; clone size: few; D gene: NA; V gene: TRBV9; CDR3 protein: CASSVFPLWGNTQYF; CDR3 DNA: TGTGCCAGCAGCGTTTTCCCCCTGTGGGGGAATACGCAGTATTTT
J gene: TRBJ1-2; clone size: NA; D gene: TRBD1; V gene: TRBV11-2; CDR3 protein: CASSHISGTGGNYGYTF; CDR3 DNA: TGTGCCAGCAGCCACATCTCGGGGACAGGGGGGAACTATGGCTACACCTTC
J gene: TRBJ2-3; clone size: few; D gene: NA; V gene: TRBV2; CDR3 protein: CASSRGYTDTQYF; CDR3 DNA: TGTGCCAGCAGCAGGGGATACACAGATACGCAGTATTTT
J gene: TRBJ2-2; clone size: NA; D gene: NA; V gene: TRBV6-1; CDR3 protein: CASDTQGTGELFF; CDR3 DNA: TGTGCCTCGGACACCCAAGGCACCGGGGAGCTGTTTTTT
J gene: TRBJ1-1; clone size: NA; D gene: NA; V gene: TRBV4-2; CDR3 protein: CASSQATPNTEAFF; CDR3 DNA: TGTGCCAGCAGCCAAGCTACACCGAACACTGAAGCTTTCTTT
J gene: TRBJ2-7; clone size: once; D gene: NA; V gene: TRBV5-1; CDR3 protein: CASKRAVHEQYF; CDR3 DNA: TGCGCCAGCAAGAGGGCAGTTCACGAGCAGTACTTC
J gene: TRBJ1-2; clone size: NA; D gene: TRBD1; V gene: TRBV5-5; CDR3 protein: CASRVTGGNYGYTF; CDR3 DNA: TGTGCCAGCAGAGTTACAGGGGGGAACTATGGCTACACCTTC
J gene: TRBJ2-7; clone size: NA; D gene: TRBD1; V gene: TRBV11-2; CDR3 protein: CASSNGQGGYEQYF; CDR3 DNA: TGTGCCAGCAGCAACGGACAGGGTGGATACGAGCAGTACTTC
J gene: TRBJ1-2; clone size: NA; D gene: NA; V gene: TRBV5-5; CDR3 protein: CASSLPGDDYGYTF; CDR3 DNA: TGTGCCAGCAGCTTACCCGGGGACGACTATGGCTACACCTTC
J gene: TRBJ2-7; clone size: NA; D gene: TRBD1; V gene: TRBV5-5; CDR3 protein: CASSLNRGLGNEQYF; CDR3 DNA: TGTGCCAGCAGCTTGAACAGGGGGCTCGGGAACGAGCAGTACTTC
J gene: TRBJ1-2; clone size: NA; D gene: NA; V gene: TRBV7-9; CDR3 protein: CASSLQTVYTF; CDR3 DNA: TGTGCCAGCAGCTTACAGACCGTATACACCTTC
J gene: TRBJ2-7; clone size: NA; D gene: TRBD1; V gene: TRBV13; CDR3 protein: CASSLQGDEQYF; CDR3 DNA: TGTGCCAGCAGCTTACAGGGGGACGAGCAGTACTTC